Listed below are T cell receptor beta chains from one sample, sequenced in a study of beta chain features in type 1 diabetes. Sequenced by immunoSEQ multiplex PCR; TCRdb stores in-frame clones only, minus some. Here the sample spans hundreds of thousands of clones, 11% to 15% being singletons. Sequencing input: naive CD4+ T cells from blood. The receptors were sampled from a man aged 18-30 years with type 1 diabetes. Both conserved end residues are part of each CDR3. D genes are given only for firm matches. For some rows the clone size is stated as once, few or many, or as a class when expanded; others skip it.

V gene: TRBV4-3; J gene: TRBJ2-4; D gene: -; CDR3 length: 14; clone size: -; CDR3 DNA: TGCGCCAGCAGCCAAGATCGTAGGGCCGGCATTCAGTACTTC; CDR3 protein: CASSQDRRAGIQYF
V gene: TRBV6-6; J gene: TRBJ2-7; D gene: TRBD1; CDR3 length: 16; clone size: few; CDR3 DNA: TGTGCCAGCAGTTTCACCGGACAGGGAGGCGGCTACGAGCAGTACTTC; CDR3 protein: CASSFTGQGGGYEQYF
V gene: TRBV30; J gene: TRBJ1-3; D gene: TRBD1; CDR3 length: 15; clone size: few; CDR3 DNA: TGTGCCTGGAGTTCGGGACAGCACTCTGGAAACACCATATATTTT; CDR3 protein: CAWSSGQHSGNTIYF
V gene: TRBV16; J gene: TRBJ1-2; D gene: -; CDR3 length: 15; clone size: -; CDR3 DNA: TGTGCCAGCAGCCAATCTCCGGGTACGTGGTATGGCTACACCTTC; CDR3 protein: CASSQSPGTWYGYTF
V gene: TRBV6-5; J gene: TRBJ2-1; D gene: -; CDR3 length: 15; clone size: -; CDR3 DNA: TGTGCCAGCAGTCGGGGGACAGACTCCTACAATGAGCAGTTCTTC; CDR3 protein: CASSRGTDSYNEQFF
V gene: TRBV6-5; J gene: TRBJ1-5; D gene: TRBD1; CDR3 length: 14; clone size: few; CDR3 DNA: TGTGCCAGCAGCCCGGACAGGGTTTGGCAGCCCCAGCATTTT; CDR3 protein: CASSPDRVWQPQHF
V gene: TRBV19; J gene: TRBJ2-1; D gene: -; CDR3 length: 12; clone size: -; CDR3 DNA: TGTGCCAGTAGTATAGGCTCCAATGAGCAGTTCTTC; CDR3 protein: CASSIGSNEQFF
V gene: TRBV4-1; J gene: TRBJ1-5; D gene: -; CDR3 length: 14; clone size: -; CDR3 DNA: TGCGCCAGCAGCCAAGGAGGAATCAATCAGCCCCAGCATTTT; CDR3 protein: CASSQGGINQPQHF
V gene: TRBV7-2; J gene: TRBJ2-4; D gene: -; CDR3 length: 15; clone size: -; CDR3 DNA: TGTGCCAGCCGCTCTCCAAGCCGAGCCAAAAACATTCAGTACTTC; CDR3 protein: CASRSPSRAKNIQYF
V gene: TRBV7-2; J gene: TRBJ2-3; D gene: -; CDR3 length: 13; clone size: few; CDR3 DNA: TGTGCCAGCAGCCAATACGACACAGATACGCAGTATTTT; CDR3 protein: CASSQYDTDTQYF
V gene: TRBV30; J gene: TRBJ1-1; D gene: -; CDR3 length: 14; clone size: few; CDR3 DNA: TGTGCCTTTAATCCCGGGACTCTGAACACTGAAGCTTTCTTT; CDR3 protein: CAFNPGTLNTEAFF
V gene: TRBV20-1; J gene: TRBJ2-1; D gene: TRBD2; CDR3 length: 11; clone size: few; CDR3 DNA: TGCAGTGCTAGTGGGACTACGGTGCAGTTCTTC; CDR3 protein: CSASGTTVQFF
V gene: TRBV2; J gene: TRBJ2-1; D gene: TRBD2; CDR3 length: 15; clone size: few; CDR3 DNA: TGTGCCAGCAGTGAATCTAGCGGGATTTACAATGAGCAGTTCTTC; CDR3 protein: CASSESSGIYNEQFF
V gene: TRBV11-2; J gene: TRBJ1-2; D gene: -; CDR3 length: 14; clone size: few; CDR3 DNA: TGTGCCAGCAGCTTAGGTTGGCAGGGCCATGGCTACACCTTC; CDR3 protein: CASSLGWQGHGYTF
V gene: TRBV5-1; J gene: TRBJ2-5; D gene: -; CDR3 length: 13; clone size: few; CDR3 DNA: TGCGCCAGCAGCTTCGGACAGTCAGAGACCCAGTACTTC; CDR3 protein: CASSFGQSETQYF
V gene: TRBV7-2; J gene: TRBJ1-5; D gene: -; CDR3 length: 16; clone size: -; CDR3 DNA: TGTGCCAGCAGCTTAAGAATGGGGGATAGCAATCAGCCCCAGCATTTT; CDR3 protein: CASSLRMGDSNQPQHF
V gene: TRBV19; J gene: TRBJ2-2; D gene: -; CDR3 length: 16; clone size: -; CDR3 DNA: TGTGCCATCTCCGACACCCTACAACCCCGCGTCGGGGAGCTGTTTTTT; CDR3 protein: CAISDTLQPRVGELFF
V gene: TRBV5-1; J gene: TRBJ1-2; D gene: -; CDR3 length: 14; clone size: -; CDR3 DNA: TGCGCCAGCAGCTTGCTTGGGACGGGCTATGGCTACACCTTC; CDR3 protein: CASSLLGTGYGYTF
V gene: TRBV7-2; J gene: TRBJ2-1; D gene: TRBD2; CDR3 length: 19; clone size: -; CDR3 DNA: TGTGCCAGCAGCCTTACTAGCGGGGAGGGGGTTTCTTCCTACAATGAGCAGTTCTTC; CDR3 protein: CASSLTSGEGVSSYNEQFF
V gene: TRBV4-3; J gene: TRBJ2-1; D gene: TRBD1; CDR3 length: 15; clone size: -; CDR3 DNA: TGCGCCAGCAGCCTGACAGGGTACTCTAACAATGAGCAGTTCTTC; CDR3 protein: CASSLTGYSNNEQFF
V gene: TRBV15; J gene: TRBJ2-7; D gene: TRBD1; CDR3 length: 16; clone size: -; CDR3 DNA: TGTGCCACCAGCAGAGGGAGAGGACAGGGTGGCTACGAGCAGTACTTC; CDR3 protein: CATSRGRGQGGYEQYF
V gene: TRBV28; J gene: TRBJ2-4; D gene: TRBD1; CDR3 length: 14; clone size: -; CDR3 DNA: TGTGCCAGCAGTTATTCAGGGGGCGGAGGCATTCAGTACTTC; CDR3 protein: CASSYSGGGGIQYF
V gene: TRBV2; J gene: TRBJ1-4; D gene: TRBD1; CDR3 length: 13; clone size: few; CDR3 DNA: TGTGCCAGCACCAGGGAACAGGGGGAAAAACTGTTTTTT; CDR3 protein: CASTREQGEKLFF
V gene: TRBV6-4; J gene: TRBJ1-2; D gene: -; CDR3 length: 14; clone size: -; CDR3 DNA: TGTGCCAGCAGTCCTCGGGGGGAGGACTATGGCTACACCTTC; CDR3 protein: CASSPRGEDYGYTF
V gene: TRBV20-1; J gene: TRBJ2-5; D gene: -; CDR3 length: 11; clone size: few; CDR3 DNA: TGCAGTGCTAGGTACCAAGAGACCCAGTACTTC; CDR3 protein: CSARYQETQYF
V gene: TRBV25-1; J gene: TRBJ1-2; D gene: -; CDR3 length: 13; clone size: -; CDR3 DNA: TGTGCCAGCAGTGAACAGGGAAACTATGGCTACACCTTC; CDR3 protein: CASSEQGNYGYTF
V gene: TRBV2; J gene: TRBJ2-1; D gene: -; CDR3 length: 13; clone size: few; CDR3 DNA: TGTGCCAGCAGTGTAGAAACTTACAATGAGCAGTTCTTC; CDR3 protein: CASSVETYNEQFF
V gene: TRBV7-9; J gene: TRBJ1-2; D gene: -; CDR3 length: 15; clone size: few; CDR3 DNA: TGTGCCAGCAGCCCTCCCCAGGGGCTAGACTATGGCTACACCTTC; CDR3 protein: CASSPPQGLDYGYTF
V gene: TRBV5-4; J gene: TRBJ2-7; D gene: TRBD2; CDR3 length: 15; clone size: few; CDR3 DNA: TGTGCCAGCAGTTGGGGGACTAGCGGGACCTACGAGCAGTACTTC; CDR3 protein: CASSWGTSGTYEQYF
V gene: TRBV30; J gene: TRBJ1-5; D gene: -; CDR3 length: 13; clone size: few; CDR3 DNA: TGTGCCTGGTCGGACAGAGGCAATCAGCCCCAGCATTTT; CDR3 protein: CAWSDRGNQPQHF
V gene: TRBV4-1; J gene: TRBJ2-2; D gene: -; CDR3 length: 16; clone size: -; CDR3 DNA: TGCGCCAGCAGCCAAGTATCGACTTTTAACACCGGGGAGCTGTTTTTT; CDR3 protein: CASSQVSTFNTGELFF
V gene: TRBV28; J gene: TRBJ2-7; D gene: TRBD1; CDR3 length: 17; clone size: few; CDR3 DNA: TGTGCCAGCAGTCAATCGTTGGGACAGGGAATTTCCTACGAGCAGTACTTC; CDR3 protein: CASSQSLGQGISYEQYF
V gene: TRBV7-9; J gene: TRBJ1-1; D gene: TRBD1; CDR3 length: 14; clone size: -; CDR3 DNA: TGTGCCAGCAGTGAACAGGGGGCGACCACTGAAGCTTTCTTT; CDR3 protein: CASSEQGATTEAFF
V gene: TRBV9; J gene: TRBJ2-5; D gene: -; CDR3 length: 15; clone size: -; CDR3 DNA: TGTGCCAGCAGCGTAGCTGGACAGTGGCGCGAGACCCAGTACTTC; CDR3 protein: CASSVAGQWRETQYF
V gene: TRBV6-1; J gene: TRBJ2-5; D gene: TRBD1; CDR3 length: 14; clone size: -; CDR3 DNA: TGTGCCAGCAGTTCCGGGACAGCAGAAGAGACCCAGTACTTC; CDR3 protein: CASSSGTAEETQYF
V gene: TRBV5-1; J gene: TRBJ1-4; D gene: -; CDR3 length: 16; clone size: few; CDR3 DNA: TGCGCCAGCAGCTTGGAGGCAGCTCAGGCTAATGAAAAACTGTTTTTT; CDR3 protein: CASSLEAAQANEKLFF
V gene: TRBV27; J gene: TRBJ2-3; D gene: -; CDR3 length: 13; clone size: -; CDR3 DNA: TGTGCCAGCAGCCTCAGGGGCGCAGATACGCAGTATTTT; CDR3 protein: CASSLRGADTQYF
V gene: TRBV6-5; J gene: TRBJ1-2; D gene: TRBD1; CDR3 length: 15; clone size: -; CDR3 DNA: TGTGCCAGCAGTTCTCTGGCAGGGGGAAGCTATGGCTACACCTTC; CDR3 protein: CASSSLAGGSYGYTF
V gene: TRBV29-1; J gene: TRBJ1-1; D gene: -; CDR3 length: 12; clone size: few; CDR3 DNA: TGCAGCGTTGGGGGTGCGGAGACTGAAGCTTTCTTT; CDR3 protein: CSVGGAETEAFF
V gene: TRBV5-1; J gene: TRBJ2-2; D gene: -; CDR3 length: 13; clone size: -; CDR3 DNA: TGCGCCAGCAGCTTTGCGAACACCGGGGAGCTGTTTTTT; CDR3 protein: CASSFANTGELFF
V gene: TRBV4-1; J gene: TRBJ2-5; D gene: TRBD2; CDR3 length: 18; clone size: -; CDR3 DNA: TGCGCCAGCAGCCAAGGGTCTGGTAGCGGGAGTCACCAAGAGACCCAGTACTTC; CDR3 protein: CASSQGSGSGSHQETQYF
V gene: TRBV7-3; J gene: TRBJ2-3; D gene: TRBD2; CDR3 length: 14; clone size: -; CDR3 DNA: TGTGCCAGCAGCATAGCGGGGAGCACAGATACGCAGTATTTT; CDR3 protein: CASSIAGSTDTQYF
V gene: TRBV30; J gene: TRBJ2-3; D gene: -; CDR3 length: 14; clone size: -; CDR3 DNA: TGTGCCTGGAGTTTTACGGGGGTGACAGATACGCAGTATTTT; CDR3 protein: CAWSFTGVTDTQYF
V gene: TRBV25-1; J gene: TRBJ1-2; D gene: -; CDR3 length: 14; clone size: few; CDR3 DNA: TGTGCCAGCAGTCCTGGGGGAGGGTGGCATGGCTACACCTTC; CDR3 protein: CASSPGGGWHGYTF
V gene: TRBV18; J gene: TRBJ2-2; D gene: TRBD2; CDR3 length: 17; clone size: few; CDR3 DNA: TGTGCCAGCTCACCACGAAGCGGGAGCCCGAACACCGGGGAGCTGTTTTTT; CDR3 protein: CASSPRSGSPNTGELFF
V gene: TRBV7-6; J gene: TRBJ2-1; D gene: -; CDR3 length: 12; clone size: few; CDR3 DNA: TGTGCCAGCAGCTTAGACAGTAATGAGCAGTTCTTC; CDR3 protein: CASSLDSNEQFF
V gene: TRBV7-2; J gene: TRBJ2-4; D gene: -; CDR3 length: 16; clone size: -; CDR3 DNA: TGTGCCAGCAGCTTAGGGCTCACAGTTGGTGGGAACATTCAGTACTTC; CDR3 protein: CASSLGLTVGGNIQYF
V gene: TRBV5-6; J gene: TRBJ1-5; D gene: TRBD1; CDR3 length: 16; clone size: few; CDR3 DNA: TGTGCCAGCAGCTCTGGACAGGGAGGGATGGGCCAGCCCCAGCATTTT; CDR3 protein: CASSSGQGGMGQPQHF
V gene: TRBV7-9; J gene: TRBJ1-2; D gene: -; CDR3 length: 13; clone size: few; CDR3 DNA: TGTGCCAGCAGCCTACAGGTTAACTATGGCTACACCTTC; CDR3 protein: CASSLQVNYGYTF
V gene: TRBV5-4; J gene: TRBJ1-2; D gene: -; CDR3 length: 13; clone size: -; CDR3 DNA: TGTGCCAGCAGCTTGGCATCGTTGCGTGGCTACACCTTC; CDR3 protein: CASSLASLRGYTF
V gene: TRBV7-3; J gene: TRBJ1-3; D gene: TRBD1; CDR3 length: 15; clone size: -; CDR3 DNA: TGTGCCAGCAGCCTACAGGGGGCTGCGGGAAACACCATATATTTT; CDR3 protein: CASSLQGAAGNTIYF
V gene: TRBV27; J gene: TRBJ1-1; D gene: -; CDR3 length: 15; clone size: few; CDR3 DNA: TGTGCCAGCAGTACCCCCAGGTCCCCCGGCACTGAAGCTTTCTTT; CDR3 protein: CASSTPRSPGTEAFF
V gene: TRBV29-1; J gene: TRBJ1-5; D gene: TRBD1; CDR3 length: 13; clone size: few; CDR3 DNA: TGCAGCAAGGTGACAGGGGGACGAGAGCCCCAGCATTTT; CDR3 protein: CSKVTGGREPQHF
V gene: TRBV5-1; J gene: TRBJ1-4; D gene: -; CDR3 length: 15; clone size: few; CDR3 DNA: TGCGCCAGCAGGGTGGAGAGAGGGATTAATGAAAAACTGTTTTTT; CDR3 protein: CASRVERGINEKLFF
V gene: TRBV30; J gene: TRBJ1-4; D gene: -; CDR3 length: 14; clone size: -; CDR3 DNA: TGTGCCTGGACCCGGTGGGCAACTAATGAAAAACTGTTTTTT; CDR3 protein: CAWTRWATNEKLFF
V gene: TRBV7-9; J gene: TRBJ2-7; D gene: -; CDR3 length: 16; clone size: -; CDR3 DNA: TGTGCCAGCAGCTTCCGCAACGGGGCTCGGGCCTACGAGCAGTACTTC; CDR3 protein: CASSFRNGARAYEQYF
V gene: TRBV15; J gene: TRBJ2-7; D gene: TRBD2; CDR3 length: 16; clone size: -; CDR3 DNA: TGTGCCACCAGCAGAGATGGGTCAGCGGGAGTCTACGAGCAGTACTTC; CDR3 protein: CATSRDGSAGVYEQYF